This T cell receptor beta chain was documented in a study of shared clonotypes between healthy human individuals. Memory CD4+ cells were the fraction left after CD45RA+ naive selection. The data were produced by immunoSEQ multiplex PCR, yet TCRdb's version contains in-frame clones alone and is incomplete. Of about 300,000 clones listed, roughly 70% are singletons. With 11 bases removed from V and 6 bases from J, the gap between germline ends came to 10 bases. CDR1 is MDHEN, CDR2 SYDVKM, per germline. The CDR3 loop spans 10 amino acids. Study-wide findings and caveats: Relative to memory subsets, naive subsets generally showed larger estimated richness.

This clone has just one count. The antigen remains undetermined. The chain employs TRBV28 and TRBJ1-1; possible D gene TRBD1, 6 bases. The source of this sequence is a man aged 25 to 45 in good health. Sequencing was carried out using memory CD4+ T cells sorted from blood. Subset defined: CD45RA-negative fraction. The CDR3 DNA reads TGTGCCGGAGGGACACCTGAAGCTTTCTTT. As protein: CAGGTPEAFF.